This note documents a single T cell receptor beta chain sequence. Its antigen is not known. This specimen comes from a study of T cell repertoires in cytomegalovirus infection. The overall study: CMV epitopes that were recently identified and HLA-C-restricted were used alongside well-studied HLA-B-restricted ones. Both CMV infection and a matching HLA type were indicated by public TCR beta signatures. Study findings and constraints: HLA-C-restricted CMV clonotypes gave the most frequent clonotype in two of eight donors. The cumulative frequency of public TCR beta families distinguished individuals who carried CMV together with the relevant HLA.

Germline assignment: CDR1 SGHRS and CDR2 YFSETQ. Germline trimming cut 3 bases from V and 3 bases from J; bases unmatched to any gene: 8. The CDR3 is 16 amino acids. Via MiXCR, TCRdb re-called the reads, giving one row per CDR3 protein. The sample lists approximately 1,000,000 distinct CDR3 sequences, 31% occurring once. The sequencing here drew on cultured CD8+ T cells from PBMCs, taken from culture after CMV antigen stimulation. The receptor comes from a human donor in good health (CMV status not recorded). Some clones in this sample may be carry-over from other donors' samples. The gene calls are TRBV5-1 and TRBJ1-5; 8 bases map to TRBD1. The CDR3 loop is CASSSTEDRANQPQHF. CDR3 coding DNA: TGCGCCAGCAGCTCAACCGAGGACAGGGCCAATCAGCCCCAGCATTTT.